This entry lists 29 T cell receptor beta chains sequenced from one sample in a study of regulatory T cells in long-lasting Graves disease. Time point denoted: newly diagnosed GD, antithyroid drugs for less than 3 months. From PBMCs, RNA was extracted and then used to make the TCR library. Building the TCR beta libraries relied on iRepertoire HTBI primers, and CDR3 regions underwent Arm-PCR. TCRdb called the multiplex PCR reads again in MiXCR, with one record for every CDR3 protein. This sample has roughly 430,000 distinct CDR3 sequences; roughly 17% occur once, and the top ten carry roughly a tenth. The sample was also linked to a second study, of T cells in Graves' hyperthyroidism and ophthalmopathy.

The input for sequencing was peripheral blood mononuclear cells (PBMCs), taken at new diagnosis, from a patient treated with antithyroid drugs. The source of these receptors is a woman younger than 45 with Graves disease.

This clonotype is a singleton in its sample. A read error may explain this, as a much larger clone is one base away. The genes are TRBV13 and TRBJ2-3; 9 bases match TRBD2. The trim removed 5 bases at V and 5 bases at J, leaving 14 bases unmatched. The CDR3 runs to 17 residues. Germline V CDR1 and CDR2: PRHDT, FYEKMQ (reference sequence). The CDR3 DNA is TGTGCCAGCAGCGGACGGCCGGGACTAGCCCTAAGAGATACGCAGTATTTT. As protein: CASSGRPGLALRDTQYF.

This clonotype occurred many times. The genes are TRBV28 and TRBJ2-1; 10 bases line up with TRBD2. Germline CDR1 and CDR2: MDHEN and SYDVKM. Trimming cost V 7 bases and J 8 bases; bases outside gene matches: 11. The CDR3 contains 15 residues. The CDR3 coding sequence is TGTGCCAGCATCAAGGGGTCTAGCGGGAGATATGAGCAGTTCTTC. This sequence encodes CASIKGSSGRYEQFF.

This clonotype has more than one count but fewer than ten. This sequence joins TRBV20-1 and TRBJ2-1; TRBD2 matches at 8 bases. The germline CDR1 and CDR2 sequences are DFQATT and SNEGSKA (reference sequence). V shed 5 bases and J 8 bases; nucleotides not matched to a gene: 14. CDR3 length: 15 residues. For the CDR3, the DNA is TGCAGTGCTGGACTCTCGACGGGAGGGTACCATGAGCAGTTCTTC. Translated, it gives CSAGLSTGGYHEQFF.

This clonotype showed up many times. The gene calls are TRBV24-1 and TRBJ2-5; D is uncertain. CDR3 length: 13 amino acids. The ends were cut back, 1 base at V and 5 bases at J, with 7 bases in the middle. Germline V gene data show CDR1 as KGHDR and CDR2 as SFDVKD. CDR3 amino acids: CATSDFEEETQYF. The CDR3 DNA reads as TGTGCCACCAGTGATTTTGAGGAGGAGACCCAGTACTTC.

The table lists this clonotype with many counts. The gene calls are TRBV11-2 and TRBJ2-3; D may be TRBD2 (6 bases). V was pared by 2 bases and J by 2 bases, with 11 bases between. Germline lookup yields CDR1 SGHAT and CDR2 FQNNGV. The CDR3 extends over 15 amino acids. CDR3 protein: CASSLSLATTDTQYF. The CDR3 DNA reads TGTGCCAGCAGCTTATCGCTAGCGACCACAGATACGCAGTATTTT.

The chain carries TRBV5-1 and TRBJ2-1, with 8 nucleotides matching TRBD2. V dropped 3 bases and J dropped 0; count of bases not matched to a gene: 11. The germline CDR1 and CDR2 sequences are SGHRS and YFSETQ. The length of the CDR3 is 18 residues. The CDR3 loop is CASSSFGSAGDSYNEQFF. DNA for the CDR3: TGCGCCAGCAGCTCGTTTGGGTCAGCGGGAGACTCCTACAATGAGCAGTTCTTC.

The V gene is TRBV5-6, the J gene TRBJ2-7; tentatively, D is TRBD1 or TRBD2 (5 bases each). The V gene lost 7 bases and the J gene lost 0 bases, with 11 bases spanning the gap. Germline V lookup: CDR1 SGHDT, CDR2 YYEEEE. There are 13 residues in the CDR3. The CDR3 here is CASGDRISYEQYF. CDR3 sequence (DNA): TGTGCCAGCGGGGACCGTATCTCCTACGAGCAGTACTTC.

This clonotype came up many times. The rearrangement links TRBV19 to TRBJ1-5; 11 bases are a match to TRBD1. This CDR3 has 16 amino acids. Losses at the gene ends were 4 bases for V and 6 bases for J; bases not matched to a gene: 8. Germline values: CDR1 LNHDA, CDR2 SQIVND (reference sequence). CDR3 loop: CASSTLPGTGGQPQHF. DNA for the CDR3: TGTGCCAGTAGTACTCTTCCCGGGACAGGGGGTCAGCCCCAGCATTTT.

With respect to this clonotype: A much larger clone sits a single nucleotide away, making a read error possible. The chain is built from TRBV5-1 and TRBJ2-1, with D possibly being TRBD1 or TRBD2 (5 bases each). The CDR3 has 16 amino acids. The V gene's germline CDR1 is SGHRS and CDR2 YFSETQ. V was pared by 3 bases and J by 7 bases, with 20 bases between. The CDR3 protein is CASSSEGTGMSNEQFF. CDR3 nucleotide sequence: TGCGCCAGCAGCTCGGAAGGGACGGGGATGTCGAATGAGCAGTTCTTC.

The rearrangement uses TRBV5-1 and TRBJ1-2; D gene uncertain. The V gene lost 4 bases and the J gene lost 2 bases, with 12 bases spanning the gap. Germline V gene data show CDR1 as SGHRS and CDR2 as YFSETQ. CDR3 length: 14 residues. The CDR3 nucleotides read TGCGCCAGCAGCCTAGGACTGAGAAACTATGGCTACACCTTC. Amino acids: CASSLGLRNYGYTF.

This clonotype came up many times. The J gene is TRBJ2-1, the V gene TRBV30, with D perhaps TRBD2 (5 bases). This CDR3 comprises 15 residues. Germline V CDR1 and CDR2: GTSNPN, SVGIG (reference sequence). V was shortened by 1 base and J by 2 bases, with 12 bases between the two germline ends. CDR3 amino acids: CAWSGGSPPYNEQFF. In DNA form, the CDR3 reads TGTGCCTGGAGTGGAGGGAGTCCCCCCTACAATGAGCAGTTCTTC.

In regard to this clonotype: A clone one base away is much larger, so this may be a read error. The genes are TRBV27 and TRBJ2-3; 15 bases map to TRBD2. The CDR3 contains 23 residues. Germline values: CDR1 MNHEY, CDR2 SMNVEV (reference sequence). The ends lost 6 bases at V and 1 base at J; junction bases unmatched: 23. The chain's CDR3 is CASSRLPGRDTGTSGGRTDTQYF. Written as DNA, the CDR3 is TGTGCCAGCAGCCGCCTGCCGGGACGGGACACCGGGACTAGCGGGGGGCGCACAGATACGCAGTATTTT.

This clonotype has a count of ten or more. The chain joins TRBV28 to TRBJ1-1; TRBD1 agrees at 7 bases. From germline, CDR1 is MDHEN and CDR2 SYDVKM. There are 13 residues in the CDR3. V gave up 10 bases and J gave up 3 bases; unmatched junction bases: 8. The CDR3 nucleotides are TGTGCCACAGGACAGGATTTTTACACTGAAGCTTTCTTT. Protein sequence: CATGQDFYTEAFF.

This clonotype was found a few times. The V call is TRBV27, the J call TRBJ2-7, with 9 positions matching TRBD1. CDR3 length equals 15 residues. V was pared by 5 bases and J by 2 bases, with 7 bases of the junction left unmatched. The germline V gene encodes CDR1 MNHEY and CDR2 SMNVEV (reference sequence). CDR3 residues: CASSPDRGSPYEQYF. The CDR3 nucleotides are TGTGCCAGCAGTCCAGACAGGGGGAGCCCCTACGAGCAGTACTTC.

This clonotype has a count of ten or more. V usage is TRBV27 and J usage is TRBJ1-2, with D perhaps TRBD1 (6 bases). Trimming stripped 2 bases from V and 0 bases from J, with 7 bases between. The germline V gene encodes CDR1 MNHEY and CDR2 SMNVEV (reference sequence). CDR3 size: 14 residues. The CDR3 reads CASSLRGPNYGYTF. CDR3 bases: TGTGCCAGCAGTTTACGGGGGCCTAACTATGGCTACACCTTC.

The chain links TRBV29-1 to TRBJ1-1; 9 bases are a match to TRBD1. The length of the CDR3 is 13 residues. Unmatched junction bases numbered 5, after V lost 5 bases and J lost 4 bases. Germline V lookup: CDR1 SQVTM, CDR2 ANQGSEA. The CDR3 coding sequence is TGCAGCGTTCTAGGGACAGGGTTCACTGAAGCTTTCTTT. Translation gives CSVLGTGFTEAFF. Using reference TRBV29-1 and TRBJ1-1 for the parts outside the CDR3, the full variable domain is SAVISQKPSRDICQRGTSLTIQCQVDSQVTMMFWYRQQPGQSLTLIATANQGSEATYESGFVIDKFPISRPNLTFSTLTVSNMSPEDSSIYLCSVLGTGFTEAFFGQGTRLTVV.

The genes are TRBV4-3 and TRBJ2-7, with TRBD1 matching 8 bases. The germline V gene has CDR1 LGHNA and CDR2 YSLEER. The CDR3 length is 13 residues. Trimming removed 9 bases from V and 2 bases from J; junction bases left unmatched: 6. CDR3 region: CARTGTGTYEQYF. Here the CDR3 DNA reads TGCGCCAGGACCGGGACAGGCACCTACGAGCAGTACTTC.

As regards this clonotype: A far larger clone is one base from this, pointing to a likely read error. The chain combines TRBV9 with TRBJ2-3; 7 bases are shared with TRBD1. The CDR3 contains 14 residues. Germline CDR1 reads SGDLS; CDR2 reads YYNGEE. J gave up 6 bases and V 7 bases, and 11 bases lay outside the gene matches. The chain's CDR3 is CASGYTGDLDTQYF. In DNA form, the CDR3 reads TGTGCCAGCGGCTATACAGGGGACCTGGATACGCAGTATTTT.

This clonotype came up many times. V and J are TRBV27 and TRBJ1-1; unclear D gene. The CDR3 contains 18 residues. V was pared by 4 bases and J by 2 bases, with 23 bases between. CDR1 is MNHEY, CDR2 SMNVEV, per germline (reference sequence). The CDR3 DNA reads TGTGCCAGCAGTTGGCCCTTCCTAGAGACACGGAACAACACTGAAGCTTTCTTT. This sequence encodes CASSWPFLETRNNTEAFF.

As regards this clonotype: One junction end disagrees with the germline gene, perhaps due to a read error. The gene calls are TRBV9 and TRBJ2-3, with D hard to call. This CDR3 is 14 amino acids long. CDR1 SGDLS and CDR2 YYNGEE come from the germline V gene. CDR3: CASSVQQSTDAQYF. Here the CDR3 DNA reads TGTGCCAGCAGCGTACAGCAGAGCACAGATGCGCAGTATTTT.

The chain combines TRBV28 with TRBJ1-1; TRBD1 is a possible D gene (5 bases). V was shortened by 3 bases and J by 3 bases, with 11 bases between the two germline ends. The CDR3 is made up of 14 amino acids. Germline CDR1 and CDR2: MDHEN and SYDVKM. The CDR3 sequence is CASSFSFRDTEAFF. The CDR3 DNA reads TGTGCCAGCAGTTTCAGTTTCAGGGACACTGAAGCTTTCTTT.

This clonotype came up many times. CDR3 sequence (DNA): TGTGCCAGCAGCTTCTTTCCTAGCGGGAGGGCCAAGGAGACCCAGTACTTC. Protein sequence: CASSFFPSGRAKETQYF. V is TRBV7-9 and J is TRBJ2-5; TRBD2 agrees at 12 bases. Germline-derived CDR1 and CDR2 are SEHNR and FQNEAQ (reference sequence). This CDR3 is built from 17 residues. V was clipped by 3 bases and J by 5 bases; unmatched bases: 10.

The chain joins TRBV7-9 to TRBJ2-3; tentative D call: TRBD2 (6 bases). Trimming removed 3 bases at V and 3 bases at J, with 25 bases between. Germline CDR1 and CDR2: SEHNR and FQNEAQ (reference sequence). The CDR3 consists of 19 residues. CDR3 in DNA: TGTGCCAGCAGCTTGGCTGCGAGGTTCCGGGACTCCCTGACAGATACGCAGTATTTT. The encoded protein is CASSLAARFRDSLTDTQYF.

The sample holds many counts of this clonotype. The chain links TRBV7-2 to TRBJ2-1; D is ambiguous. From germline, CDR1 is SGHTA and CDR2 FQGNSA. CDR3 length equals 13 residues. V shed 0 bases and J shed 6 bases, with 6 bases lying between them. The CDR3 bases are TGTGCCAGCAGCTTAGCGCGAGGCAATGAGCAGTTCTTC. It codes for CASSLARGNEQFF.

This clonotype was picked up many times. The chain uses TRBV28 and TRBJ2-3, with a tentative D call TRBD2 (6 bases). The germline gives CDR1 MDHEN, CDR2 SYDVKM. The V end was cut by 3 bases, the J end by 4 bases, with 14 bases between. CDR3 length equals 15 residues. CDR3 protein: CASSLGGASADTQYF. The CDR3 coding sequence is TGTGCCAGCAGTTTGGGGGGAGCCAGCGCAGATACGCAGTATTTT.

The gene calls are TRBV24-1 and TRBJ2-1; 7 bases align to TRBD2. Per the germline V gene, CDR1 is KGHDR and CDR2 is SFDVKD. The CDR3 has 14 amino acids. Losses at the gene ends were 9 bases for V and 0 bases for J; bases not matched to a gene: 4. CDR3 DNA sequence: TGTGCCACCTCTGCGGGAGTCTCCTACAATGAGCAGTTCTTC. Translated, it gives CATSAGVSYNEQFF.

This clonotype was counted ten times or more. The chain joins TRBV29-1 to TRBJ1-1; unclear D gene. Germline V gene data show CDR1 as SQVTM and CDR2 as ANQGSEA. V lost 4 bases, J lost 3 bases, and 3 bases lay in between. There are 10 residues in the CDR3. Written as DNA, the CDR3 is TGCAGCGTTGTGGACACTGAAGCTTTCTTT. This sequence encodes CSVVDTEAFF.

This clonotype was picked up many times. This chain uses TRBV7-9 with TRBJ2-1; 13 bases align to TRBD2. CDR3 length: 15 residues. V was pared by 5 bases and J by 7 bases, with 5 bases of the junction left unmatched. Germline CDR1 reads SEHNR; CDR2 reads FQNEAQ (reference sequence). CDR3 residues: CASSRTSGSVNEQFF. CDR3 nucleotide sequence: TGTGCCAGCAGCAGGACTAGCGGGAGTGTTAATGAGCAGTTCTTC.

This clonotype was observed a few times. Compared with germline, one end of the junction differs, possibly owing to a read error. The chain has TRBV28 and TRBJ2-2, with D possibly being TRBD2 (5 bases). The CDR3 runs to 13 residues. The germline V gene has CDR1 MDHEN and CDR2 SYDVKM. In DNA, the CDR3 is TGTGCCAGCAGGCCCGACTCAGCCGGGGAACTGTTTTTT. The encoded protein is CASRPDSAGELFF.